The sequence of this T cell receptor (beta chain) was determined in a study of CD8 T cells in ankylosing spondylitis. The CDR3 contains 13 residues. The V end lost 4 bases, the J end lost 5 bases, and 10 bases lay between the germline ends. Germline values: CDR1 SGHVS, CDR2 FNYEAQ. From the 5' RACE reads, TCRdb called clonotypes with MiXCR, one entry per CDR3 protein. The table has about 260,000 distinct CDR3 sequences, 20% to 30% seen once; the top ten hold 0.5% to 0.65%. This rearrangement joins TRBV7-6 to TRBJ2-3, with D perhaps TRBD1 (6 bases). Sequenced sample: blood, either unsorted or a sorted T cell fraction (not recorded which). This clonotype was sampled from a male donor with ankylosing spondylitis or in good health (not recorded which). CDR3 sequence (DNA): TGTGCCAGCAGCTACAGGGTTGGAGATACGCAGTATTTT. Residues: CASSYRVGDTQYF.